The 10 T cell receptor beta chains presented below share a single source sample, sequenced in a study of regulatory T cells in long-lasting Graves disease (dated by TCRdb to the early 2020s). The sample's time point, from its label and the paper: newly diagnosed GD, antithyroid drugs for less than 3 months. For both TCR sequencing and RNA sequencing, RNA was extracted from PBMCs using TRIzol. Libraries were prepared through multiplex PCR. The sequencer listed for this sample is Illumina HiSeq 4000. TCR beta libraries were built with iRepertoire HTBI primers and Arm-PCR amplification of CDR3 regions. Through fastp at Q25 and MiXCR, TCRdb rebuilt clones from the public reads, retaining in-frame beta chains. Each entry is one CDR3 protein sequence, shown with its most common DNA and genes. The sample table holds 350,000 to 450,000 distinct CDR3 sequences, of which approximately 15% were seen once. The ten largest clones take up roughly 8% of the sample.

In addition, the sample was reused for a study of T cells in Graves' hyperthyroidism and ophthalmopathy.

The input for sequencing was peripheral blood mononuclear cells (PBMCs), taken at new diagnosis, from a patient treated with antithyroid drugs. These TCRs come from a middle-aged woman with Graves disease. Donor details come from another sample of the same person, matched by shared clones.

The DNA for the CDR3 is TGTGCCAGCAGCCCGAAAAGGGTAGGCAGGAGCTCCTACGAGCAGTACTTC. Encoded protein: CASSPKRVGRSSYEQYF. The gene calls are TRBV7-8 and TRBJ2-7; D is unclear. The CDR3 is made up of 17 amino acids. Germline loops: CDR1 SGHVS, CDR2 FQNEAQ. Between the trimmed V and J ends, which lost 5 bases and 0 bases, there was a span of 20 bases.

This chain's CDR3 is CSVVEPFNYGYTF. The CDR3 DNA sequence: TGCAGCGTTGTGGAACCCTTTAACTATGGCTACACCTTC. The chain combines TRBV29-1 with TRBJ1-2; D remains ambiguous. Germline loops: CDR1 SQVTM, CDR2 ANQGSEA. V gave up 4 bases and J gave up 1 base, with 10 bases separating them. The CDR3 runs to 13 residues.

This chain connects TRBV3-1 to TRBJ2-2; 9 nucleotides agree with TRBD2. Germline CDR1 and CDR2: LGHDT and YNNKEL (reference sequence). V was pared by 2 bases and J by 7 bases, with 8 bases of the junction left unmatched. This CDR3 is built from 16 residues. Here the CDR3 DNA reads TGTGCCAGCAGCCAAAGTATAGCGGGAGCGGACGGGGAGCTGTTTTTT. Amino acid sequence: CASSQSIAGADGELFF.

The chain links TRBV5-8 to TRBJ2-1; unclear D gene. The CDR3 has 18 residues. The V end was cut by 2 bases, the J end by 0 bases, with 18 bases between. Germline V CDR1 and CDR2: SGHTS, YDEGEE. The CDR3 loop is CASSLYIVGGSSYNEQFF. The CDR3 DNA sequence: TGTGCCAGCAGCTTATATATAGTCGGCGGAAGCTCCTACAATGAGCAGTTCTTC. Full variable domain (missing parts from reference TRBV5-8 and TRBJ2-1): EAGVTQSPTHLIKTRGQQATLRCSPISGHTSVYWYQQALGLGLQFLLWYDEGEERNRGNFPPRFSGRQFPNYSSELNVNALELEDSALYLCASSLYIVGGSSYNEQFFGPGTRLTVL.

This clonotype has a handful of counts. It may be a read error: a sequence one base away is much more abundant. J is TRBJ2-1 and V is TRBV6-2 or TRBV6-3, with D possibly TRBD2 on 6 matching bases. The CDR3 length is 18 residues. Germline V lookup: CDR1 MNHEY, CDR2 SVGEGT. V lost 2 bases, J lost 5 bases, and 22 bases lay in between. The CDR3 DNA sequence: TGTGCCAGCAGTTACCCTTCCATGTCGGGAGAGCTTAACAATGAGCAGTTCTTC. Protein product: CASSYPSMSGELNNEQFF.

J is TRBJ1-2 and V is TRBV28; D not certain. The CDR3 loop spans 16 amino acids. Germline CDR1 is MDHEN and CDR2 is SYDVKM. V was pared by 0 bases and J by 1 base, with 12 bases between. CDR3 sequence reads: CASSLWMSEGNYGYTF. CDR3 coding DNA: TGTGCCAGCAGTTTATGGATGTCCGAAGGTAACTATGGCTACACCTTC.

The sample holds many counts of this clonotype. V gene TRBV18 combines with J gene TRBJ2-1; maybe TRBD1 (6 bases). V lost 5 bases to trimming and J lost 9 bases, with 14 bases between them. Germline lookup yields CDR1 KGHSH and CDR2 LQKENI. The CDR3 loop spans 13 amino acids. The CDR3 nucleotides are TGTGCCAGCTCATCGACAGCGACAGGTGAGCAGTTCTTC. Translated, it gives CASSSTATGEQFF. Filled out from reference TRBV18 and TRBJ2-1, the complete variable domain reads NAGVMQNPRHLVRRRGQEARLRCSPMKGHSHVYWYRQLPEEGLKFMVYLQKENIIDESGMPKERFSAEFPKEGPSILRIQQVVRGDSAAYFCASSSTATGEQFFGPGTRLTVL.

This clonotype was found many times. V gene TRBV2 combines with J gene TRBJ2-3, with 9 bases lining up with TRBD2. With V trimmed by 6 bases and J by 5 bases, 12 bases remained unmatched. The CDR3 loop spans 16 amino acids. The germline V gene encodes CDR1 SNHLY and CDR2 FYNNEI. CDR3 protein: CASSLEGGRAKDTQYF. CDR3 sequence (DNA): TGTGCCAGCAGCCTTGAGGGCGGGAGGGCAAAAGATACGCAGTATTTT.

The J gene is TRBJ1-4, the V gene TRBV7-9; D unresolved. There are 15 residues in the CDR3. Germline-derived CDR1 and CDR2 are SEHNR and FQNEAQ (reference sequence). The V end was cut by 5 bases, the J end by 7 bases, with 17 bases between. CDR3 DNA: TGTGCCAGCAGCGAAAAAGCACAGCTTGCTGAAAAACTGTTTTTT. Protein sequence: CASSEKAQLAEKLFF.

This clonotype was counted between two and nine times. The chain recombines TRBV5-6 with TRBJ1-5, with D perhaps TRBD1 (5 bases). There are 14 residues in the CDR3. Trimming stripped 6 bases from V and 6 bases from J, with 16 bases between. Per the germline V gene, CDR1 is SGHDT and CDR2 is YYEEEE. CDR3 sequence reads: CASTFFQGSQPQHF. The CDR3 bases are TGTGCCAGCACTTTTTTCCAGGGCTCTCAGCCCCAGCATTTT.